This T cell receptor (beta chain) was profiled in a study of blood T cells in healthy people across ages. A second PCR of 7 to 11 cycles used a sample-barcoded 5' primer and a J-beta primer mix. Unique molecular identifiers of 12 random nucleotides labeled each cDNA. One entry per CDR3 protein, called by TCRdb with MiXCR from the 5' RACE reads. The repertoire holds about 580,000 distinct CDR3 sequences, around half seen once, with approximately 23% in the top ten. To note about this clonotype: Its target is unknown.

The J segment lost 8 bases and the V segment lost 6 bases, leaving 9 bases of the junction unmatched. Germline V gene sequence: CDR1 MNHEY, CDR2 SVGEGT. The CDR3 totals 15 residues. Notes on the study in general: Unsorted PBMC material precluded a definitive naive versus antigen-experienced comparison. Diversity was higher, and naive CD4+ cells more numerous, in long-lived donors than in aged donors.

This chain connects TRBV6-2 or TRBV6-3 to TRBJ2-3; 12 bases are shared with TRBD2. The receptor's source is an elderly man in good health. The specimen was blood. The CDR3 DNA sequence: TGTGCCAGCAGCAGACTAGCGGGAGAAGCAGGTACGCAGTATTTT. This sequence encodes CASSRLAGEAGTQYF.